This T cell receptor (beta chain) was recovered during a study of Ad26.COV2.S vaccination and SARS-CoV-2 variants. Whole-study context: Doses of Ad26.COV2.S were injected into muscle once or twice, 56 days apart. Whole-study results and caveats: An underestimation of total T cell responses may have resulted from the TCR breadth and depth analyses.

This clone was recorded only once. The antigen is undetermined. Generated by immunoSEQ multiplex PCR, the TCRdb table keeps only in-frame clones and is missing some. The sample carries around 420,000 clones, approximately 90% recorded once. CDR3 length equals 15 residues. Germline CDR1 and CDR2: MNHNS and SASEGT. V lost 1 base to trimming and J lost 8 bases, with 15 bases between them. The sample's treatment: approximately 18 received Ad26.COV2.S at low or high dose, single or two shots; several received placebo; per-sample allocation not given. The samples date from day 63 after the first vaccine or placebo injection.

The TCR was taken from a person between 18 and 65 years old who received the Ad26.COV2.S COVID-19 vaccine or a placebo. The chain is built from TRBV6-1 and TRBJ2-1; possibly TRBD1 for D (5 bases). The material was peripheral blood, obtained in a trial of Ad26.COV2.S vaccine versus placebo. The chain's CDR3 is CASSEGQGMVDEQFF. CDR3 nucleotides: TGTGCCAGCAGTGAAGGGCAGGGAATGGTGGATGAGCAGTTCTTC.